A single T cell receptor beta chain is shown here with its context. Its matching antigen is unknown. Method: immunoSEQ multiplex PCR; TCRdb's copy keeps in-frame clones and lacks some. The table records about 690,000 clones, 90% of them present only once. The germline V and J ends were trimmed by 7 bases and 9 bases, with 17 bases remaining between them. CDR1 is LNHDA and CDR2 is SQIVND in the germline V gene (reference sequence). The CDR3 totals 13 residues. This sample is part of a study of shared clonotypes between healthy human individuals. Whole-study results and caveats: Naive CD4 clonotype sharing across four donors was about 5%.

This TCR was sampled from a young man in good health. Some clones in this sample may be carry-over from other donors' samples. The rearrangement uses TRBV19 and TRBJ2-3; D remains unclear. The sample consisted of memory CD8+ T cells from PBMCs. As to subset: CD45RO+ cells pooled with CCR7-negative TemRA cells. The CDR3 sequence: CASIGQAPETQYF. DNA for the CDR3: TGTGCCAGTATAGGTCAGGCGCCGGAGACGCAGTATTTT.